Below, 8 T cell receptor beta chains from the same sample are listed, as sequenced in a study of shared clonotypes between healthy human individuals. TCRdb keeps only in-frame clones here, not all; method: immunoSEQ multiplex PCR. The sample lists roughly 510,000 clones; around 79% were seen once. Specimen: PBMCs. Receptor source: a woman aged 40 to 50 in good health. Some clones in this sample may be carry-over from other donors' samples.

The chain uses TRBV6-5 and TRBJ1-5; TRBD1 might be the D (6 bases). From germline, CDR1 is MNHEY and CDR2 SVGAGI. V was clipped by 6 bases and J by 3 bases, with 15 bases between them. CDR3 length: 15 residues. The CDR3 sequence: CASSPGGGANQPQHF. Here the CDR3 DNA reads TGTGCCAGCAGCCCCGGCGGGGGGGCCAATCAGCCCCAGCATTTT.

The rearrangement uses TRBV7-6 and TRBJ1-5; a possible D gene is TRBD1 (5 bases). CDR3 size: 13 residues. CDR1 is SGHVS and CDR2 is FNYEAQ in the germline V gene. Trimming stripped 2 bases from V and 8 bases from J, with 10 bases between. The CDR3 nucleotides are TGTGCCAGCAGCTTACAGGGTAGAGAGCCCCAGCATTTT. Translation: CASSLQGREPQHF.

This sequence joins TRBV28 and TRBJ1-6; TRBD1 matches 9 bases. This CDR3 comprises 17 residues. The J segment lost 10 bases and the V segment lost 6 bases, leaving 16 bases of the junction unmatched. Germline V CDR1 and CDR2: MDHEN, SYDVKM. This chain's CDR3 is CASSEGQGNFWRSPLHF. The CDR3 DNA reads as TGTGCCAGCAGCGAGGGACAGGGTAACTTTTGGAGGTCACCCCTCCACTTT.

J is TRBJ2-7 and V is TRBV30, with D hard to call. The germline V and J ends were trimmed by 2 bases and 2 bases, with 4 bases remaining between them. This CDR3 is 11 amino acids long. CDR1 GTSNPN and CDR2 SVGIG come from the germline V gene (reference sequence). CDR3 in amino acids: CAWSSPYEQYF. As DNA, the CDR3 is TGTGCCTGGAGTTCCCCCTACGAGCAGTACTTC.

This chain uses TRBV2 with TRBJ2-7; 12 bases agree with TRBD2. Germline values: CDR1 SNHLY, CDR2 FYNNEI. The CDR3 loop spans 17 amino acids. The junction had 5 bases not matched to a gene; V was cut back by 2 bases and J by 0 bases. CDR3 amino acids: CASSETSGRPSSYEQYF. In DNA, the CDR3 is TGTGCCAGCAGTGAAACTAGCGGGAGGCCCAGCTCCTACGAGCAGTACTTC. The full variable domain, in which reference TRBV2 and TRBJ2-7 provide the parts outside the CDR3, is EPEVTQTPSHQVTQMGQEVILRCVPISNHLYFYWYRQILGQKVEFLVSFYNNEISEKSEIFDDQFSVERPDGSNFTLKIRSTKLEDSAMYFCASSETSGRPSSYEQYFGPGTRLTVT.

The chain employs TRBV19 and TRBJ2-3; 9 bases fit TRBD2. Unmatched junction bases numbered 7, after V lost 2 bases and J lost 4 bases. The CDR3 runs to 16 residues. Germline assignment: CDR1 LNHDA and CDR2 SQIVND (reference sequence). The CDR3 nucleotides read TGTGCCAGTAGTATATTCGGGAGCGGGAGGCCAGATACGCAGTATTTT. Its translation: CASSIFGSGRPDTQYF.

The J gene is TRBJ2-2, the V gene TRBV4-1; D uncertain. The CDR3 is 15 residues long. Germline V gene lookup returns CDR1 MGHRA and CDR2 YSYEKL. V shed 2 bases and J shed 4 bases, with 11 bases lying between them. This CDR3 reads CASSQRSLGTGELFF. Here the CDR3 DNA reads TGCGCCAGCAGCCAACGCTCGTTAGGCACCGGGGAGCTGTTTTTT.

The rearrangement links TRBV5-1 to TRBJ2-3; 7 bases line up with TRBD1. Per the germline V gene, CDR1 is SGHRS and CDR2 is YFSETQ. Losses at the gene ends were 4 bases for V and 0 bases for J; bases not matched to a gene: 5. CDR3 size: 15 residues. The CDR3 DNA sequence: TGCGCCAGCAGCCCGACAGGGCATAGCACAGATACGCAGTATTTT. Translation gives CASSPTGHSTDTQYF.